This T cell receptor beta chain stems from a study of CD8 T cells in ankylosing spondylitis. Notes on the study in general: CD8+ disease-linked clones were present at relatively low frequencies in blood.

Quantitative 5'-RACE with molecular barcodes produced the TCR beta libraries. One entry per CDR3 protein, called by TCRdb with MiXCR from the 5' RACE reads. Of 150,000 to 200,000 distinct CDR3 sequences in the sample, under 14% were seen once. To note about this clonotype: Antigen unknown.

The CDR3 runs to 18 residues. The junction had 10 bases not matched to a gene; V was cut back by 6 bases and J by 1 base. Germline V CDR1 and CDR2: SGHRS, YFSETQ. Sequences were obtained from blood, either unsorted or a sorted T cell fraction (not recorded which). The TCR comes from a male donor with ankylosing spondylitis or in good health (not recorded which). The rearrangement links TRBV5-1 to TRBJ2-6; 10 positions match TRBD1. CDR3 amino acids: CASTQTGGAGSGANVLTF. Written as DNA, the CDR3 is TGCGCCAGCACCCAGACAGGGGGCGCGGGTTCTGGGGCCAACGTCCTGACTTTC. Combining the CDR3 with reference TRBV5-1 and TRBJ2-6 gives the whole variable domain KAGVTQTPRYLIKTRGQQVTLSCSPISGHRSVSWYQQTPGQGLQFLFEYFSETQRNKGNFPGRFSGRQFSNSRSEMNVSTLELGDSALYLCASTQTGGAGSGANVLTFGAGSRLTVL.